The next 29 T cell receptor beta chains were all read from a single sample in a study of human T cells and chemical hapten exposure. Via MiXCR, TCRdb re-called the RACE reads, giving one row per CDR3 protein. The sample lists about 380,000 distinct CDR3 sequences; more than 4.5% were seen once. The time point denotes: patch test 1, 2 weeks after DPC sensitization. Specified treatment: therapeutic diphenylcyclopropenone sensitization with weekly scalp DPC. Material: whole blood, obtained in connection with sensitization to the hapten diphenylcyclopropenone (DPC). The receptors derive from a woman between 50 and 59 years old with alopecia areata. Some clones in this sample may be carry-over from other donors' samples.

V and J are TRBV15 and TRBJ2-1; no clear D gene. CDR3 size: 14 residues. CDR1 and CDR2 (germline): LNHNV, YYDKDF (reference sequence). Trimming shortened V by 0 bases and J by 3 bases, and 6 bases separated the two germline ends. The CDR3 here is CATSREPGYNEQFF. The CDR3 nucleotides are TGTGCCACCAGCAGAGAACCAGGCTACAATGAGCAGTTCTTC.

The CDR3 nucleotides are TGTGCCAGCAGTTACCCCCGATCTGGGGCCAACGTCCTGACTTTC. Translated: CASSYPRSGANVLTF. The chain has TRBV6-2 or TRBV6-3 and TRBJ2-6, with D unresolved. There are 15 residues in the CDR3. V lost 2 bases, J lost 1 base, and 6 bases lay in between. In germline, CDR1 is MNHEY, CDR2 SVGEGT.

This clonotype was counted ten times or more. The gene calls are TRBV6-1 and TRBJ1-5; D is unresolved. The CDR3 loop spans 14 amino acids. The V end lost 4 bases, the J end lost 4 bases, and 11 bases lay between the germline ends. In germline, CDR1 is MNHNS, CDR2 SASEGT. The chain's CDR3 is CASSGSQTNQPQHF. CDR3 nucleotide sequence: TGTGCCAGCAGTGGGTCACAGACAAATCAGCCCCAGCATTTT.

This chain connects TRBV3-1 to TRBJ2-7, with 8 bases fitting TRBD1. The CDR3 runs to 14 residues. Germline CDR1 and CDR2: LGHDT and YNNKEL (reference sequence). V shed 0 bases, J shed 5 bases, and the junction held 3 bases outside the gene matches. As DNA, the CDR3 is TGTGCCAGCAGCCAAGAGGACAGGGTCCACGAGCAGTACTTC. Translated: CASSQEDRVHEQYF.

This clonotype has at least ten counts. V gene TRBV12-5 combines with J gene TRBJ1-2; the D gene is possibly TRBD1 (5 bases). This CDR3 is 18 amino acids long. Germline-derived CDR1 and CDR2 are LGHNT and FRNRAP. Trimming took 2 bases from V and 3 from J, leaving 22 bases between them. The DNA for the CDR3 is TGTGCTAGTGGTTTGCTCTCCGGGACCCCGCTGGGCTACTATGGCTACACCTTC. This translates into CASGLLSGTPLGYYGYTF.

V gene TRBV20-1 combines with J gene TRBJ1-5; tentative D call: TRBD1 (5 bases). Germline V gives CDR1 DFQATT, CDR2 SNEGSKA (reference sequence). The length of the CDR3 is 13 residues. V was shortened by 4 bases and J by 3 bases, with 10 bases between the two germline ends. Written as DNA, the CDR3 is TGCAGTGCTAAAGGGGCGTTCAATCAGCCCCAGCATTTT. As protein: CSAKGAFNQPQHF.

This clonotype was detected many times. The chain has TRBV20-1 and TRBJ2-6; 7 bases align to TRBD2. The junction had 14 bases not matched to a gene; V was cut back by 6 bases and J by 0 bases. Germline assignment: CDR1 DFQATT and CDR2 SNEGSKA (reference sequence). This CDR3 is 18 amino acids long. The CDR3, as DNA: TGCAGTGCGGCGGGGAGGGGTCCGGCCCCCTCTGGGGCCAACGTCCTGACTTTC. This encodes CSAAGRGPAPSGANVLTF.

This clonotype was picked up a small number of times. The chain uses TRBV12-3 or TRBV12-4 and TRBJ2-1; D is unresolved. This CDR3 has 12 amino acids. V lost 5 bases and J 9 bases, leaving 11 bases between the germline ends. The CDR3 nucleotides are TGTGCCAGCAGTAAAATCGGCGGTGAGCAGTTCTTC. Protein sequence: CASSKIGGEQFF.

This clonotype was counted many times. V is TRBV6-1 and J is TRBJ1-1, with 7 bases aligning to TRBD1. The CDR3 is 13 amino acids. The trim removed 6 bases at V and 4 bases at J, leaving 5 bases unmatched. CDR1 MNHNS and CDR2 SASEGT come from the germline V gene. CDR3 loop: CASSTGAGTEAFF. CDR3 nucleotides: TGTGCCAGCAGCACAGGGGCTGGCACTGAAGCTTTCTTT.

Ten or more counts support this clonotype. V gene TRBV7-9 combines with J gene TRBJ1-1, with a possible D match to TRBD1 (5 bases). V was trimmed by 4 bases and J by 3 bases, leaving 9 bases between them. The CDR3 runs 13 residues. Germline CDR1 SEHNR, CDR2 FQNEAQ (reference sequence). The CDR3 loop reads CASSSGAYTEAFF. The CDR3 DNA reads TGTGCCAGCAGCTCCGGGGCCTACACTGAAGCTTTCTTT. The full variable domain, rest sourced from reference TRBV7-9 and TRBJ1-1, is DTGVSQNPRHKITKRGQNVTFRCDPISEHNRLYWYRQTLGQGPEFLTYFQNEAQLEKSRLLSDRFSAERPKGSFSTLEIQRTEQGDSAMYLCASSSGAYTEAFFGQGTRLTVV.

There are many counts of this clonotype. This sequence joins TRBV5-4 and TRBJ1-5; D is unresolved. The germline gives CDR1 SGHNT, CDR2 YYREEE (reference sequence). This CDR3 comprises 15 residues. V gave up 3 bases and J gave up 0 bases, with 10 bases separating them. CDR3 nucleotide sequence: TGTGCCAGCAGCTCCGATCCAAATAGCAATCAGCCCCAGCATTTT. As protein: CASSSDPNSNQPQHF.

In its sample, this clonotype was seen many times. The V and J genes are TRBV2 and TRBJ2-3, with D unresolved. The germline gives CDR1 SNHLY, CDR2 FYNNEI. Trimming took off 3 bases at V and 9 bases at J, with 7 bases between the two ends. The CDR3 is made up of 11 amino acids. The CDR3: CASSDGNTQYF. The CDR3 nucleotides read TGTGCCAGCAGTGACGGTAACACGCAGTATTTT.

There are many counts of this clonotype. The chain combines TRBV4-1 with TRBJ1-5, with D unresolved. CDR1 is MGHRA and CDR2 is YSYEKL in the germline V gene. The CDR3 extends over 15 amino acids. Trimming took off 4 bases at V and 4 bases at J, with 14 bases between the two ends. The CDR3, as DNA: TGCGCCAGCAGCCTCCGGGAGGCTGGGAATCAGCCCCAGCATTTT. As protein: CASSLREAGNQPQHF.

This chain joins TRBV7-2 and TRBJ1-2; 9 bases match TRBD1. Germline assignment: CDR1 SGHTA and CDR2 FQGNSA. This CDR3 region has 14 residues. The junction had 8 bases not matched to a gene; V was cut back by 4 bases and J by 8 bases. The chain's CDR3 is CASSSPGQGGGYTF. The DNA of the CDR3 is TGTGCCAGCAGCTCTCCGGGACAGGGAGGAGGCTACACCTTC.

This clonotype was seen repeatedly, ten times or more. This chain joins TRBV4-1 and TRBJ1-2; D is unresolved. The CDR3 totals 14 residues. Germline assignment: CDR1 MGHRA and CDR2 YSYEKL. V shed 4 bases and J shed 7 bases, with 16 bases lying between them. CDR3 in DNA: TGCGCCAGCAGCCCTTTCCCCAGGAGGTTTGGCTACACCTTC. Protein: CASSPFPRRFGYTF.

This clonotype was observed a few times. The rearrangement links TRBV23-1 to TRBJ2-7; 7 nucleotides match TRBD1. TRBV23-1 is an ORF, and what it does is uncertain. J lost 2 bases, V lost 4 bases, and 11 bases had no gene match. The CDR3 spans 16 residues. CDR3 in amino acids: CASSLPGRDRTYEQYF. The CDR3 DNA follows: TGCGCCAGCAGTCTTCCGGGACGGGACAGAACCTACGAGCAGTACTTC.

The sample holds a few counts of this clonotype. The V gene is TRBV20-1, the J gene TRBJ2-1; TRBD2 is a possible D gene (6 bases). Trimming shortened V by 2 bases and J by 3 bases, and 20 bases separated the two germline ends. The V gene's germline CDR1 is DFQATT and CDR2 SNEGSKA (reference sequence). The CDR3 loop spans 17 amino acids. This chain's CDR3 is CSARTSLAGGYYNEQFF. CDR3 DNA: TGCAGTGCTAGAACTTCGCTGGCCGGGGGATACTACAATGAGCAGTTCTTC.

J is TRBJ2-1 and V is TRBV5-6, with 10 bases identical to TRBD2. V was clipped by 5 bases and J by 7 bases; unmatched bases: 9. This CDR3 region has 15 residues. Germline lookup yields CDR1 SGHDT and CDR2 YYEEEE. The CDR3: CASSSSGRGRNEQFF. CDR3 bases: TGTGCCAGCAGTTCCAGCGGGAGGGGACGAAATGAGCAGTTCTTC.

This clonotype was observed a few times. V is TRBV24-1 and J is TRBJ2-1, with D tentatively TRBD1 or TRBD2 (7 bases each). Per the germline V gene, CDR1 is KGHDR and CDR2 is SFDVKD. V was cut by 9 bases and J by 2 bases, with 13 bases left in between. This CDR3 contains 14 residues. The CDR3 loop reads CATGGDRPYNEQFF. DNA of the CDR3: TGTGCCACCGGGGGGGACAGACCCTACAATGAGCAGTTCTTC.

The chain is built from TRBV29-1 and TRBJ2-7; 9 nucleotides match TRBD1. J gave up 9 bases and V 6 bases, and 9 bases lay outside the gene matches. The CDR3 is made up of 12 amino acids. The germline V gene encodes CDR1 SQVTM and CDR2 ANQGSEA. CDR3 bases: TGCAGCGTCCTAGGGGGACAGGGCGGGCAGTACTTC. Translated, it gives CSVLGGQGGQYF.

This chain joins TRBV6-5 and TRBJ1-2, with 10 bases fitting TRBD1. Germline V gene data show CDR1 as MNHEY and CDR2 as SVGAGI. This CDR3 is 15 amino acids long. The trim removed 6 bases at V and 6 bases at J, leaving 10 bases unmatched. The CDR3 DNA reads as TGTGCCAGCAGCCGGGACAGGGGAACGCAAAATGGCTACACCTTC. The encoded protein is CASSRDRGTQNGYTF.

This clonotype was counted ten times or more. V and J are TRBV5-6 and TRBJ2-1; possible D gene TRBD2, 6 bases. Germline V lookup: CDR1 SGHDT, CDR2 YYEEEE. The CDR3 totals 19 residues. The V end lost 6 bases, the J end lost 1 base, and 26 bases lay between the germline ends. The CDR3 loop reads CASTWRAARRGTSYNEQFF. Written as DNA, the CDR3 is TGTGCCAGCACCTGGAGGGCGGCGAGACGGGGGACGTCCTACAATGAGCAGTTCTTC. Full variable domain (rest looked up from reference TRBV5-6 and TRBJ2-1): DAGVTQSPTHLIKTRGQQVTLRCSPKSGHDTVSWYQQALGQGPQFIFQYYEEEERQRGNFPDRFSGHQFPNYSSELNVNALLLGDSALYLCASTWRAARRGTSYNEQFFGPGTRLTVL.

This clonotype was picked up a small number of times. The chain carries TRBV20-1 and TRBJ1-1; the D is unclear. The CDR3 covers 13 residues. V was cut by 1 base and J by 4 bases, with 10 bases left in between. In germline, CDR1 is DFQATT, CDR2 SNEGSKA (reference sequence). CDR3 coding DNA: TGCAGTGCTAGAGCTAGGGCCTTCACTGAAGCTTTCTTT. The encoded protein is CSARARAFTEAFF.

The chain is built from TRBV7-9 and TRBJ2-2; a weak D match, TRBD2 (6 bases). Trimming shortened V by 1 base and J by 0 bases, and 12 bases separated the two germline ends. From germline, CDR1 is SEHNR and CDR2 FQNEAQ (reference sequence). The CDR3 sequence is 17 residues long. The CDR3 loop reads CASSLGPGETNTGELFF. DNA of the CDR3: TGTGCCAGCAGCTTAGGTCCGGGGGAAACGAACACCGGGGAGCTGTTTTTT.

This clonotype came up many times. The chain employs TRBV12-3 or TRBV12-4 and TRBJ2-1; D call uncertain. CDR3 length equals 13 residues. V dropped 6 bases and J dropped 5 bases, with 11 bases sitting between them. For the CDR3, the DNA is TGTGCCAGCAGCTTTTGGAGAAACAATGAGCAGTTCTTC. It translates to CASSFWRNNEQFF.

In this sample, this clonotype turned up a few times. V is TRBV12-1 and J is TRBJ2-5; the listed D gene, TRBD1, was not tested against the DNA. TRBV12-1 constitutes a pseudogene. This CDR3 is built from 14 residues. The CDR3 sequence: CASSFEPLAETQYF. The CDR3 nucleotides read TGTGCCAGCAGCTTTGAACCCCTCGCCGAGACCCAGTACTTC.

This clonotype was counted at least ten times. The chain couples TRBV4-1 to TRBJ2-3; D possibly uses TRBD1 or TRBD2 (5 bases each). The CDR3 spans 15 residues. The V end was cut by 0 bases, the J end by 5 bases, with 12 bases between. CDR1 is MGHRA, CDR2 YSYEKL, per germline. CDR3 protein: CASSQDSTGLDTQYF. Here the CDR3 DNA reads TGCGCCAGCAGCCAAGATAGTACGGGGCTAGATACGCAGTATTTT.

This clonotype was seen many times. The chain recombines TRBV28 with TRBJ2-7; no clear D gene. In germline, CDR1 is MDHEN, CDR2 SYDVKM. V gave up 7 bases and J gave up 5 bases, with 15 bases separating them. This CDR3 spans 13 amino acids. The CDR3 spells CASTPANEDEQYF. In nucleotides, the CDR3 is TGTGCCAGCACCCCCGCCAACGAGGACGAGCAGTACTTC.

This clonotype was counted ten times or more. This chain joins TRBV5-7 and TRBJ1-5; D remains unclear. Being an ORF, TRBV5-7 has a function that is uncertain. The CDR3 loop spans 11 amino acids. The V end was cut by 5 bases, the J end by 9 bases, with 9 bases between. CDR3: CASSNKGPQHF. CDR3 DNA sequence: TGTGCCAGCAGTAACAAGGGGCCCCAGCATTTT.